The 30 T cell receptor beta chains listed next were all sequenced from one sample in a study of control samples from healthy donors and cancer patients. The table came from immunoSEQ multiplex PCR; TCRdb's copy has only in-frame clones and leaves some out. This table has about 130,000 clones, about nine tenths appearing once. Sequencing was performed on blood. Receptors were obtained from a man aged 40-55 years in good health.

This rearrangement joins TRBV5-4 to TRBJ1-1, with 9 bases aligning to TRBD1. The CDR3 loop spans 14 amino acids. V lost 4 bases to trimming and J lost 6 bases; unmatched junction nucleotides: 7. Germline CDR1 SGHNT, CDR2 YYREEE (reference sequence). The CDR3 loop is CASSTGQGNSEAFF. The DNA for the CDR3 is TGTGCCAGCAGCACCGGACAGGGGAATTCTGAAGCTTTCTTT.

The chain is built from TRBV2 and TRBJ1-4, with D possibly TRBD1 on 5 matching bases. The CDR3 consists of 15 residues. Germline-derived CDR1 and CDR2 are SNHLY and FYNNEI. The V and J ends lost 0 bases and 6 bases respectively, with 11 bases between them. The CDR3 nucleotides read TGTGCCAGCAGTGAAGCGCTACAGGATTATGAAAAACTGTTTTTT. This encodes CASSEALQDYEKLFF.

The CDR3, as DNA: TGCGCCAGCAGCAAGGACGGGGACACGAATTCACCCCTCCACTTT. Protein product: CASSKDGDTNSPLHF. The rearrangement links TRBV5-1 to TRBJ1-6; TRBD1 is a possible D gene (6 bases). The CDR3 consists of 15 residues. Germline values: CDR1 SGHRS, CDR2 YFSETQ. Trimming left V 4 bases short and J 7 bases short, with 15 bases between.

The rearrangement joins TRBV6-5 to TRBJ1-6, with D perhaps matching TRBD1 (6 bases). The V and J ends lost 8 bases and 10 bases respectively, with 15 bases between them. Germline lookup yields CDR1 MNHEY and CDR2 SVGAGI. This CDR3 is built from 13 residues. CDR3 sequence: CASGEGRGSPLHF. The CDR3 bases are TGTGCCAGCGGCGAGGGCAGGGGATCACCCCTCCACTTT.

V usage is TRBV9 and J usage is TRBJ2-7; a weak D match, TRBD1 (6 bases). CDR3 length: 15 amino acids. Germline assignment: CDR1 SGDLS and CDR2 YYNGEE. V lost 0 bases and J 5 bases, leaving 15 bases between the germline ends. The CDR3 spells CASSVADRIGDEQYF. CDR3 bases: TGTGCCAGCAGCGTAGCGGACAGAATAGGAGACGAGCAGTACTTC. The complete variable domain, with remaining parts taken from reference TRBV9 and TRBJ2-7, reads DSGVTQTPKHLITATGQRVTLRCSPRSGDLSVYWYQQSLDQGLQFLIQYYNGEERAKGNILERFSAQQFPDLHSELNLSSLELGDSALYFCASSVADRIGDEQYFGPGTRLTVT.

V gene TRBV27 combines with J gene TRBJ1-3, with D hard to call. Between the trimmed V and J ends, which lost 7 bases and 1 base, there was a span of 14 bases. The CDR3 runs to 15 residues. The germline gives CDR1 MNHEY, CDR2 SMNVEV (reference sequence). CDR3 residues: CASKTLGGSGNTIYF. The DNA for the CDR3 is TGTGCCAGCAAGACCCTCGGAGGTTCTGGAAACACCATATATTTT.

The chain uses TRBV5-6 and TRBJ1-5; D gene ambiguous. CDR1 is SGHDT and CDR2 is YYEEEE in the germline V gene. Trimming left V 1 base short and J 6 bases short, with 5 bases between. The CDR3 loop spans 12 amino acids. The CDR3: CASSLNRQPQHF. DNA of the CDR3: TGTGCCAGCAGCTTGAATCGTCAGCCCCAGCATTTT. The full variable domain, its missing parts supplied by reference TRBV5-6 and TRBJ1-5, is DAGVTQSPTHLIKTRGQQVTLRCSPKSGHDTVSWYQQALGQGPQFIFQYYEEEERQRGNFPDRFSGHQFPNYSSELNVNALLLGDSALYLCASSLNRQPQHFGDGTRLSIL.

This chain uses TRBV7-3 with TRBJ2-3; 10 bases match TRBD2. The CDR3 totals 18 residues. Germline V lookup: CDR1 SGHTA, CDR2 FQGTGA. V shed 4 bases, J shed 1 base, and the junction held 11 bases outside the gene matches. The CDR3 loop reads CASSSLSGGTVGTDTQYF. In DNA form, the CDR3 reads TGTGCCAGCAGCTCACTTAGCGGGGGGACCGTCGGCACAGATACGCAGTATTTT.

The gene calls are TRBV11-2 and TRBJ1-4; D possibly corresponds to TRBD1 (5 bases). The CDR3 has 15 amino acids. Germline CDR1 SGHAT, CDR2 FQNNGV. Deletions cut 5 bases from V and 7 bases from J, with 17 bases between. The CDR3 reads CASSPGPGNGEKLFF. The CDR3 region has the DNA TGTGCCAGCAGCCCGGGTCCAGGGAATGGTGAAAAACTGTTTTTT.

V is TRBV29-1 and J is TRBJ2-7; 11 bases map to TRBD2. Germline V gene lookup returns CDR1 SQVTM and CDR2 ANQGSEA. Unmatched junction bases numbered 5, after V lost 6 bases and J lost 4 bases. The CDR3 contains 13 residues. This chain's CDR3 is CSVLTSGEYEQYF. Written as DNA, the CDR3 is TGCAGCGTCCTGACTAGCGGGGAATACGAGCAGTACTTC.

This chain connects TRBV18 to TRBJ1-5, with D possibly TRBD1 on 5 matching bases. The CDR3 has 14 amino acids. Trimming took 4 bases from V and 4 from J, leaving 11 bases between them. Germline-derived CDR1 and CDR2 are KGHSH and LQKENI. The CDR3 nucleotides read TGTGCCAGCTCACTTAGTCAGGGTAATCAGCCCCAGCATTTT. It is translated as CASSLSQGNQPQHF.

The gene calls are TRBV5-1 and TRBJ2-7; 7 bases match TRBD2. The CDR3 is 15 amino acids. Germline V gene data show CDR1 as SGHRS and CDR2 as YFSETQ. V dropped 0 bases and J dropped 5; count of bases not matched to a gene: 8. The CDR3 nucleotides are TGCGCCAGCAGCTTGGAGATGGCAGGGAGGGACGAGCAGTACTTC. Its translation is CASSLEMAGRDEQYF.

V usage is TRBV19 and J usage is TRBJ2-1; the D is unclear. V shed 2 bases and J shed 7 bases, with 6 bases lying between them. There are 12 residues in the CDR3. The germline V gene has CDR1 LNHDA and CDR2 SQIVND (reference sequence). CDR3 sequence (DNA): TGTGCCAGTAGTATAAAGGGAAATGAGCAGTTCTTC. Protein: CASSIKGNEQFF.

The J gene is TRBJ2-7, the V gene TRBV30; D might be TRBD2 (5 bases). Germline CDR1 is GTSNPN and CDR2 is SVGIG (reference sequence). This CDR3 contains 13 residues. Trimming pared 2 bases from V and 3 bases from J, leaving 11 bases between. The CDR3 DNA follows: TGTGCCTGGAGTCCTGGACGGGACTACGAGCAGTACTTC. Translation: CAWSPGRDYEQYF.

The CDR3 region is CASSLSQAGNTIYF. The CDR3 nucleotides are TGTGCCAGCAGTTTATCCCAGGCTGGAAACACCATATATTTT. The V call is TRBV28, the J call TRBJ1-3; D remains unclear. Trimming stripped 1 base from V and 2 bases from J, with 6 bases between. The germline CDR1 and CDR2 sequences are MDHEN and SYDVKM. This CDR3 spans 14 amino acids.

The V gene is TRBV6-5, the J gene TRBJ1-3; 7 positions match TRBD1. This CDR3 has 13 residues. With V trimmed by 10 bases and J by 8 bases, 11 bases remained unmatched. CDR1 is MNHEY, CDR2 SVGAGI, per germline. The CDR3 loop reads CAIHRDRHDTIYF. DNA for the CDR3: TGTGCCATCCACCGGGACAGACACGACACCATATATTTT.

This clone has only a few counts. V is TRBV19 and J is TRBJ1-1; D not certain. The germline V and J ends were trimmed by 4 bases and 1 base, with 7 bases remaining between them. Germline CDR1 is LNHDA and CDR2 is SQIVND (reference sequence). The CDR3 length is 13 residues. CDR3 region: CASSTNSNTEAFF. The CDR3, as DNA: TGTGCCAGTAGTACCAACTCGAACACTGAAGCTTTCTTT. The variable domain in full, with the rest retrieved from reference TRBV19 and TRBJ1-1, is DGGITQSPKYLFRKEGQNVTLSCEQNLNHDAMYWYRQDPGQGLRLIYYSQIVNDFQKGDIAEGYSVSREKKESFPLTVTSAQKNPTAFYLCASSTNSNTEAFFGQGTRLTVV.

The sample holds one count of this clone. A read error may explain this, as a much larger clone is one base away. The V gene is TRBV2, the J gene TRBJ2-7, with 10 bases matching TRBD1. Germline loops: CDR1 SNHLY, CDR2 FYNNEI. The CDR3 runs 12 residues. V gave up 10 bases and J gave up 3 bases; unmatched junction bases: 3. The CDR3 coding sequence is TGTGCCACCGGGGACAGGGGCTACGAGCAGTACTTC. This gives the protein CATGDRGYEQYF.

The chain uses TRBV3-1 (or the pseudogene TRBV3-2) and TRBJ2-7; D is undetermined. The CDR3 spans 17 residues. The V gene's germline CDR1 is LGHDT and CDR2 YNNKEL (reference sequence). V was pared by 9 bases and J by 5 bases, with 29 bases between. CDR3 nucleotides: TGTGCCAGAATCTCGGATCGAGGATCAATTGATTGCGACGAGCAGTACTTC. Translating it yields CARISDRGSIDCDEQYF.

In this sample, this clone turned up once. DNA of the CDR3: TGCGCCAGCAGCCAAGATGAAGCGGGGGTTTCCTACGAGCAGTACTTC. This translates into CASSQDEAGVSYEQYF. This chain links TRBV4-1 with TRBJ2-7, with TRBD2 matching over 8 bases. V trimming: 0 bases; J trimming: 1 base; junction bases outside the gene matches: 5. The CDR3 has 16 residues. Germline CDR1 reads MGHRA; CDR2 reads YSYEKL.

This clone was recorded once. CDR3 coding DNA: TGCGCCACCTCGAGAGAGGTCGACTATGGCTACACCTTC. It codes for CATSREVDYGYTF. The chain joins TRBV10-2 to TRBJ1-2, with D uncertain. The CDR3 extends over 13 amino acids. The germline V gene has CDR1 WSHSY and CDR2 SAAADI. Trimming pared 10 bases from V and 3 bases from J, leaving 15 bases between.

The V gene is TRBV5-1, the J gene TRBJ2-7; 9 positions agree with TRBD1. Germline V gene lookup returns CDR1 SGHRS and CDR2 YFSETQ. Trimming cost V 4 bases and J 5 bases; bases outside gene matches: 4. The CDR3 length is 13 residues. The CDR3 loop is CASSHRTGDEQYF. Here the CDR3 DNA reads TGCGCCAGCAGCCACCGGACAGGGGACGAGCAGTACTTC.

The chain links TRBV18 to TRBJ2-1, with a tentative D call TRBD1 (5 bases). The CDR3 spans 13 residues. Germline V gene sequence: CDR1 KGHSH, CDR2 LQKENI. Trimming took off 2 bases at V and 8 bases at J, with 10 bases between the two ends. The CDR3 DNA sequence: TGTGCCAGCTCACCATTATCAGGGTATGAGCAGTTCTTC. Amino acid sequence: CASSPLSGYEQFF.

V and J are TRBV6-5 and TRBJ2-5, with D perhaps matching TRBD1 (5 bases). Trimming removed 6 bases at V and 1 base at J, with 9 bases between. The germline V gene has CDR1 MNHEY and CDR2 SVGAGI. CDR3 length: 13 amino acids. The CDR3 region is CASSGTGQETQYF. For the CDR3, the DNA is TGTGCCAGCAGCGGAACAGGCCAAGAGACCCAGTACTTC.

This clone was detected once. The V and J genes are TRBV9 and TRBJ1-6; D is uncertain. Germline V CDR1 and CDR2: SGDLS, YYNGEE. The CDR3 length is 16 residues. Trimming stripped 0 bases from V and 0 bases from J, with 7 bases between. CDR3 in amino acids: CASSVGISSYNSPLHF. In DNA, the CDR3 is TGTGCCAGCAGCGTAGGAATAAGCTCCTATAATTCACCCCTCCACTTT.

The chain combines TRBV4-1 with TRBJ2-1; D assignment may be TRBD1 or TRBD2 (5 bases each). The ends were cut back, 8 bases at V and 6 bases at J, with 14 bases in the middle. This CDR3 comprises 13 residues. The germline CDR1 and CDR2 sequences are MGHRA and YSYEKL. CDR3 in amino acids: CASAGGPFNEQFF. DNA of the CDR3: TGCGCCAGCGCTGGGGGTCCTTTCAATGAGCAGTTCTTC.

This chain uses TRBV30 with TRBJ2-6; D remains ambiguous. Germline V gives CDR1 GTSNPN, CDR2 SVGIG (reference sequence). V gave up 0 bases and J gave up 1 base, with 4 bases separating them. The length of the CDR3 is 14 residues. The DNA of the CDR3 is TGTGCCTGGAGTGTAGAGTCTGGGGCCAACGTCCTGACTTTC. This encodes CAWSVESGANVLTF.

This chain connects TRBV7-9 to TRBJ2-5, with D perhaps TRBD1 (6 bases). The germline CDR1 and CDR2 sequences are SEHNR and FQNEAQ (reference sequence). The V gene lost 1 base and the J gene lost 5 bases, with 11 bases spanning the gap. The CDR3 extends over 14 amino acids. The CDR3: CASSLEGGRETQYF. In nucleotides, the CDR3 is TGTGCCAGCAGCTTAGAAGGGGGTCGGGAGACCCAGTACTTC. The full variable domain, its missing parts supplied by reference TRBV7-9 and TRBJ2-5, is DTGVSQNPRHKITKRGQNVTFRCDPISEHNRLYWYRQTLGQGPEFLTYFQNEAQLEKSRLLSDRFSAERPKGSFSTLEIQRTEQGDSAMYLCASSLEGGRETQYFGPGTRLLVL.

This sequence joins TRBV7-8 and TRBJ2-3; 12 bases fit TRBD2. The CDR3 contains 20 residues. CDR1 SGHVS and CDR2 FQNEAQ come from the germline V gene. V lost 4 bases to trimming and J lost 4 bases; unmatched junction nucleotides: 18. The CDR3 loop is CASSYTLRGLAGRRADTQYF. CDR3 nucleotide sequence: TGTGCCAGCAGCTATACCCTAAGGGGACTAGCGGGTCGTAGGGCAGATACGCAGTATTTT. The full variable domain, in which reference TRBV7-8 and TRBJ2-3 provide the parts outside the CDR3, is GAGVSQSPRYKVAKRGQDVALRCDPISGHVSLFWYQQALGQGPEFLTYFQNEAQLDKSGLPSDRFFAERPEGSVSTLKIQRTQQEDSAVYLCASSYTLRGLAGRRADTQYFGPGTRLTVL.

This chain uses TRBV3-1 (or the pseudogene TRBV3-2) with TRBJ2-5; 10 bases align to TRBD2. The CDR3 loop spans 15 amino acids. The J segment lost 1 base and the V segment lost 6 bases, leaving 5 bases of the junction unmatched. Per the germline V gene, CDR1 is LGHDT and CDR2 is YNNKEL (reference sequence). This CDR3 reads CASRWGLAPQETQYF. The CDR3, as DNA: TGTGCCAGCAGGTGGGGACTAGCGCCCCAAGAGACCCAGTACTTC.